What follows describes a single T cell receptor beta chain. This sample is part of a study of CD8 T cells in Susac syndrome. Turning to the study itself: Treatment at blood withdrawal was none, corticosteroids, or intravenous immunoglobulin alone in Susac syndrome patients.

CDR1 is MNHEY and CDR2 is SMNVEV in the germline V gene (reference sequence). CDR3 length: 16 residues. Between the trimmed V and J ends, which lost 6 bases and 0 bases, there was a span of 15 bases. It was with random hexamers that about 0.45 to 1 ug RNA was reverse transcribed. Using its own MiXCR run on the immunoSEQ multiplex PCR reads, TCRdb lists one record per CDR3 protein. The sample consists of about 140,000 distinct CDR3 sequences, 95% of them appearing once. The V and J genes are TRBV27 and TRBJ2-1; maybe TRBD2 (6 bases). The clonotype comes from a human donor with Susac syndrome. Material for sequencing was CD4+ T cells from PBMCs. The CDR3 DNA sequence: TGTGCCAGCAGGCCTCAGCGGGCAACCTCCTACAATGAGCAGTTCTTC. Amino acid sequence: CASRPQRATSYNEQFF.